This T cell receptor beta chain stems from a study of T cell responses to AZD1222 COVID-19 vaccine. Turning to the study itself: Doses given second, at about 4 or about 12 weeks, were pooled.

With regard to this clone: The antigen remains unidentified.

Generated by immunoSEQ multiplex PCR, the TCRdb table keeps only in-frame clones and is missing some. The sample includes some 54,000 clones, roughly 90% of them seen just once. Study observations and caveats: The breadth and depth of Spike-specific TCRs increased once two AZD1222 doses had been given. In the spike-specific TCR repertoire, nearly half reportedly target unmutated variant regions. Just 6 or 7 AZD1222 recipients were seropositive at baseline.

V was pared by 3 bases and J by 15 bases, with 11 bases of the junction left unmatched. Germline CDR1 and CDR2: MDHEN and SYDVKM. CDR3 length: 13 residues. The gene calls are TRBV28 and TRBJ2-1, with 7 bases matching TRBD1. The specimen comprised peripheral blood, sampled on day 0 of AZD1222 vaccination. This receptor was identified in an adult in good health. This chain's CDR3 is CASSFSDRRHAFF. For the CDR3, the DNA is TGTGCCAGCAGTTTCTCGGACAGGAGGCATGCGTTCTTC.